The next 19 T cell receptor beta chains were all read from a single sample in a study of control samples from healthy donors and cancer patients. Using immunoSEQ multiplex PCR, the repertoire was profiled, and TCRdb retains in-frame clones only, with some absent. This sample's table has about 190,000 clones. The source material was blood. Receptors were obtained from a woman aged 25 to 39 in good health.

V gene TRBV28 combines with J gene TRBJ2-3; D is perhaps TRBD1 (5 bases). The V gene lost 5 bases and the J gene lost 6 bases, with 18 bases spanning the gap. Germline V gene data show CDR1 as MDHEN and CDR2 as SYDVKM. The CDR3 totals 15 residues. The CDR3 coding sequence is TGTGCCAGCAGTAGCCGGGCCCAAGGGGCGGATACGCAGTATTTT. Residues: CASSSRAQGADTQYF.

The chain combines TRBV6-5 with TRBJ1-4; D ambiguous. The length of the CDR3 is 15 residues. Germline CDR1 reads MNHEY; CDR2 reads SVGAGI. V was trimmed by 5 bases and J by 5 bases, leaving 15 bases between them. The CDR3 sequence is CASSTPGRPNEKLFF. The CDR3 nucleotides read TGTGCCAGCAGTACACCCGGACGGCCGAATGAAAAACTGTTTTTT.

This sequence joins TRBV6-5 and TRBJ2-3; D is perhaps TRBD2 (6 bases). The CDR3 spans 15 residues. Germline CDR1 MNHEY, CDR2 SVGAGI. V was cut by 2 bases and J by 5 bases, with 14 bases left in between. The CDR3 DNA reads TGTGCCAGCAGTTACGATGGGAGGTTAATAGATACGCAGTATTTT. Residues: CASSYDGRLIDTQYF.

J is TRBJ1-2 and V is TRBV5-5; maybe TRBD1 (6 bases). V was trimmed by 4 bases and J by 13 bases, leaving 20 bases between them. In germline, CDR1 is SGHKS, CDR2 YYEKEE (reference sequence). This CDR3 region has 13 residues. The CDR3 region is CASSATLTGKGTF. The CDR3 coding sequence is TGTGCCAGCAGCGCCACTCTAACAGGGAAGGGCACCTTC.

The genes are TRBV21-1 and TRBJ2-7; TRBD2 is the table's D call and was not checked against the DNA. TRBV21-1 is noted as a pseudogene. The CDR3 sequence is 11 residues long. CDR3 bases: TGTGCCAGCATGCGGGGGCGGGAGCAGTACTTC. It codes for CASMRGREQYF.

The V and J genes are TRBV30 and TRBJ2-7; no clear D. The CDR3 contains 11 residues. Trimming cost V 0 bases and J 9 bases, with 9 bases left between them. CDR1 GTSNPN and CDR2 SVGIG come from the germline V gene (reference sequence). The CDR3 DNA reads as TGTGCCTGGAGTGTACAAATGGGGCAGTACTTC. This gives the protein CAWSVQMGQYF.

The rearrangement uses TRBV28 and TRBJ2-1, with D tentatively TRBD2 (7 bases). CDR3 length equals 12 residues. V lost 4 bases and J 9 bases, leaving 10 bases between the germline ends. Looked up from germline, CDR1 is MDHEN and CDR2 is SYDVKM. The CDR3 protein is CASSWGGGEQFF. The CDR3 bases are TGTGCCAGCAGTTGGGGGGGCGGTGAGCAGTTCTTC.

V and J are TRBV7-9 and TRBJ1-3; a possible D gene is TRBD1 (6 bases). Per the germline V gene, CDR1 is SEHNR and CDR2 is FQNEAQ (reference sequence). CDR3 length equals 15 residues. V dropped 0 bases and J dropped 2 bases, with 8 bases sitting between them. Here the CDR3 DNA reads TGTGCCAGCAGCTTAGCGGGACAAGCTGGAAACACCATATATTTT. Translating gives CASSLAGQAGNTIYF.

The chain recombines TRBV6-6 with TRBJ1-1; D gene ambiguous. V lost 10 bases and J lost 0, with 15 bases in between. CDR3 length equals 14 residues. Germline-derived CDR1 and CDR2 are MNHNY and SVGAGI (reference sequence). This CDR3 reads CAITYERVNTEAFF. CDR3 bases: TGTGCCATCACTTATGAGAGAGTGAACACTGAAGCTTTCTTT.

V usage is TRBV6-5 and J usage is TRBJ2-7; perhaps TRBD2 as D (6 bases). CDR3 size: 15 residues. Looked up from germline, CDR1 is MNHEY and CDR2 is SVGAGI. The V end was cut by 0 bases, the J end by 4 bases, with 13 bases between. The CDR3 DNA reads TGTGCCAGCAGTTACTCGTCTCTCGGGAGTTACGAGCAGTACTTC. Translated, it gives CASSYSSLGSYEQYF.

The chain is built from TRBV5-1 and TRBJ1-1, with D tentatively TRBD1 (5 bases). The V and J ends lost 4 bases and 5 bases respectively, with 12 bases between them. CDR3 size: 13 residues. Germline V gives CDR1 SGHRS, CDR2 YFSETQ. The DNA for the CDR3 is TGCGCCAGCAGCCCCACAGGTACGACTGAAGCTTTCTTT. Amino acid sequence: CASSPTGTTEAFF.

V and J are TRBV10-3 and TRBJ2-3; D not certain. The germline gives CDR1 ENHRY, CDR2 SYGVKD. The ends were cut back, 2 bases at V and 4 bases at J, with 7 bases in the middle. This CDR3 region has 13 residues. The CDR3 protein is CAISEGVPDTQYF. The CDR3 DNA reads TGTGCCATCAGTGAGGGCGTGCCAGATACGCAGTATTTT.

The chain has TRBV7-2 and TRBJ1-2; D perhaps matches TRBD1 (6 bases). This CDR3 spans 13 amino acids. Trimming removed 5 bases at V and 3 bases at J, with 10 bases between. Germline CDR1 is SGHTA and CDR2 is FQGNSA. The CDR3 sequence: CASSVQGDYGYTF. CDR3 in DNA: TGTGCCAGCAGCGTACAGGGCGACTATGGCTACACCTTC. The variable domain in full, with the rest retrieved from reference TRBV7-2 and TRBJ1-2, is GAGVSQSPSNKVTEKGKDVELRCDPISGHTALYWYRQSLGQGLEFLIYFQGNSAPDKSGLPSDRFSAERTGGSVSTLTIQRTQQEDSAVYLCASSVQGDYGYTFGSGTRLTVV.

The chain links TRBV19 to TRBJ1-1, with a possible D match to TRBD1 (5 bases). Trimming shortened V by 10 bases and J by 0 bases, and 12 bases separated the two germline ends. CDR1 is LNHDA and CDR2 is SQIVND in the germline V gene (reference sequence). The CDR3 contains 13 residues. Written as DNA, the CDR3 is TGTGCCACCTCAGCGGGGGTGAACACTGAAGCTTTCTTT. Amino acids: CATSAGVNTEAFF. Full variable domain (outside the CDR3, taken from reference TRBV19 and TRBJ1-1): DGGITQSPKYLFRKEGQNVTLSCEQNLNHDAMYWYRQDPGQGLRLIYYSQIVNDFQKGDIAEGYSVSREKKESFPLTVTSAQKNPTAFYLCATSAGVNTEAFFGQGTRLTVV.

The CDR3 DNA reads TGTGCCAGCGTACCCGGGACAGGGTATAATTCACCCCTCCACTTT. Its protein is CASVPGTGYNSPLHF. The chain joins TRBV6-5 to TRBJ1-6; 9 bases match TRBD1. The germline V gene encodes CDR1 MNHEY and CDR2 SVGAGI. After removal of 8 bases from V and 4 bases from J, the junction contained 6 bases not matched to a gene. The CDR3 is 15 amino acids.

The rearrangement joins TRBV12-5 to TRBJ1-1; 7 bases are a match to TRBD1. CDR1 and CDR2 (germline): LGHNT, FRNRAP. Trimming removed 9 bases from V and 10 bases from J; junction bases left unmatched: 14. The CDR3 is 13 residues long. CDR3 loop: CASQRYNRGLAFF. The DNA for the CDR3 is TGTGCTAGCCAACGATATAACAGGGGTTTAGCTTTCTTT. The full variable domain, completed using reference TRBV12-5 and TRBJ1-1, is DARVTQTPRHKVTEMGQEVTMRCQPILGHNTVFWYRQTMMQGLELLAYFRNRAPLDDSGMPKDRFSAEMPDATLATLKIQPSEPRDSAVYFCASQRYNRGLAFFGQGTRLTVV.

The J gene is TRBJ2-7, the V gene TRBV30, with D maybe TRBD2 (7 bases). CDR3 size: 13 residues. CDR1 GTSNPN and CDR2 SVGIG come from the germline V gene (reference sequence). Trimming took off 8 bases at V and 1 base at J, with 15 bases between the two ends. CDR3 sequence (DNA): TGTGCCGGACTAGGGGGGTATTCCTACGAGCAGTACTTC. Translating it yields CAGLGGYSYEQYF.

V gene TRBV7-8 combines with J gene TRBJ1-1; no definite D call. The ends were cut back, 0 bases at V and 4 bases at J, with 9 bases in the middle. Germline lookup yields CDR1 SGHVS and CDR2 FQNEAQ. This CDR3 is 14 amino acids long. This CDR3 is CASSLAWRGTEAFF. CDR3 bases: TGTGCCAGCAGCTTAGCTTGGAGAGGCACTGAAGCTTTCTTT.

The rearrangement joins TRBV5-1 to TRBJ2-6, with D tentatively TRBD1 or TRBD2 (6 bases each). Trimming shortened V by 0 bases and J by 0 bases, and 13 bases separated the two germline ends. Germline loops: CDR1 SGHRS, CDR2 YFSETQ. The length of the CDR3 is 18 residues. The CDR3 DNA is TGCGCCAGCAGCTTGGCTGGGGGGCTAGGCTCTGGGGCCAACGTCCTGACTTTC. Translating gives CASSLAGGLGSGANVLTF.